The entry that follows covers one TCR beta chain sequence. Its target is unknown. The V segment lost 4 bases and the J segment 6 bases; nucleotides outside the gene matches: 5. This CDR3 has 13 residues. CDR1 is LGHNA, CDR2 YNFKEQ, per germline. This entry belongs to a study of cytomegalovirus exposure and HLA in healthy donors. This PCR relied on a set of 60 Vbeta primers and 13 Jbeta primers. Sequencing used immunoSEQ multiplex PCR; TCRdb keeps in-frame clones, though not all of them. The sample has over 100,000 clones, approximately 61% seen once. Study-level findings and limits: Most TCR sequences proved rare, with some public TCRs found in many donors. An observed cluster of highly shared sequence variants was recorded as a likely sequencing artifact.

Nominally healthy donors provided the samples, though records likely missed some immune exposures. The chain joins TRBV4-2 to TRBJ1-2; 7 bases fit TRBD1. This TCR derives from a woman between 40 and 55 years old in good health and CMV-seronegative. What was sequenced was PBMCs. CDR3 protein: CASSPLGTDGYTF. The CDR3 DNA reads TGTGCCAGCAGCCCTCTCGGGACAGATGGCTACACCTTC.